A single sample is the source of the 25 T cell receptor beta chains below, sequenced in a study of OX40 agonist ivuxolimab in advanced cancers. Library method: the immunoSEQ multiplex PCR assay. TCRdb carries this immuneACCESS record with in-frame sequences only. Its versions omit some clonotypes, under half of them owing to an unresolved V gene in the studies checked, with the rest unexplained. In this sample the table shows about 69,000 clones, roughly nine tenths of which occur a single time. The ten biggest clones cover 0.25% to 0.3% of the sample. This sample comprised CD4+ or CD8+ T cells sorted from blood, obtained in a trial of the OX40 agonist ivuxolimab. These TCRs come from an adult with an advanced solid tumor such as melanoma, head and neck, liver or kidney cancer.

The CDR3 here is CASTRGEGIHEQYF. The CDR3 coding sequence is TGTGCCAGCACCAGGGGGGAGGGCATCCACGAGCAGTACTTC. This rearrangement joins TRBV6-5 to TRBJ2-7; D is tentatively TRBD1 or TRBD2 (7 bases each). Trimming pared 7 bases from V and 5 bases from J, leaving 18 bases between. This CDR3 is built from 14 residues. Germline assignment: CDR1 MNHEY and CDR2 SVGAGI.

The chain uses TRBV23-1 and TRBJ2-1; maybe TRBD1 (6 bases). TRBV23-1 is assigned to the ORF class and has an uncertain function. The V end lost 8 bases, the J end lost 7 bases, and 9 bases lay between the germline ends. This CDR3 is built from 11 residues. CDR3 nucleotide sequence: TGCGCCAGCTTAGGACAGAATGAGCAGTTCTTC. Translating it yields CASLGQNEQFF.

The V gene is TRBV21-1, the J gene TRBJ1-1; whether TRBD1, the table's D call, matches the DNA was not checked. TRBV21-1 is recorded as a pseudogene. The CDR3 totals 15 residues. The CDR3 loop is CASSKGQLMNTEAFF. CDR3 nucleotides: TGTGCCAGCAGCAAAGGACAGCTCATGAACACTGAAGCTTTCTTT.

In its sample, this clone was seen once. CDR3 DNA: TGCGCCAGCAGCTTGGAAATAGCGGGAACTACAGATACGCAGTATTTT. It encodes CASSLEIAGTTDTQYF. The chain uses TRBV5-1 and TRBJ2-3; 8 positions match TRBD2. Per germline, CDR1 SGHRS and CDR2 YFSETQ. CDR3 length: 16 amino acids. V lost 0 bases to trimming and J lost 3 bases; unmatched junction nucleotides: 6.

CDR3 residues: CASSARGRLITDTQYF. The CDR3 bases are TGTGCCAGCAGTGCTCGCGGGAGATTAATCACAGATACGCAGTATTTT. V and J are TRBV28 and TRBJ2-3; 7 nucleotides agree with TRBD2. Germline V gene lookup returns CDR1 MDHEN and CDR2 SYDVKM. Trimming took 5 bases from V and 2 from J; bases not matched to a gene: 10. CDR3 size: 16 residues.

The chain employs TRBV15 and TRBJ1-1; TRBD1 might be the D (6 bases). The CDR3 is 16 residues long. V was clipped by 5 bases and J by 10 bases, with 26 bases between them. Germline V gene sequence: CDR1 LNHNV, CDR2 YYDKDF (reference sequence). CDR3 protein: CATSPRQDSGLKGAFF. The CDR3 nucleotides read TGTGCCACCAGCCCTCGACAGGACTCAGGGCTGAAGGGAGCTTTCTTT.

The V call is TRBV5-5, the J call TRBJ1-4, with 12 positions matching TRBD1. CDR3 length: 15 amino acids. Unmatched junction bases numbered 5, after V lost 3 bases and J lost 8 bases. CDR1 SGHKS and CDR2 YYEKEE come from the germline V gene (reference sequence). The CDR3, as DNA: TGTGCCAGCAGCTGGGGACAGGGGGCAAAGGAAAAACTGTTTTTT. Translating gives CASSWGQGAKEKLFF.

This clone was observed once. The chain joins TRBV11-2 to TRBJ2-5; tentatively, D is TRBD2 (5 bases). The length of the CDR3 is 16 residues. Looked up from germline, CDR1 is SGHAT and CDR2 is FQNNGV. Deletions cut 1 base from V and 3 bases from J, with 15 bases between. This CDR3 is CASSLGWSGPKETQYF. CDR3 DNA: TGTGCCAGCAGCTTAGGCTGGAGCGGTCCTAAAGAGACCCAGTACTTC. Variable domain in full (rest from reference TRBV11-2 and TRBJ2-5): EAGVAQSPRYKIIEKRQSVAFWCNPISGHATLYWYQQILGQGPKLLIQFQNNGVVDDSQLPKDRFSAERLKGVDSTLKIQPAKLEDSAVYLCASSLGWSGPKETQYFGPGTRLLVL.

The gene calls are TRBV6-5 and TRBJ2-7; TRBD2 might be the D (6 bases). The V gene lost 2 bases and the J gene lost 2 bases, with 16 bases spanning the gap. The CDR3 consists of 16 residues. From germline, CDR1 is MNHEY and CDR2 SVGAGI. CDR3 sequence reads: CASSYGGFESAYEQYF. The CDR3 DNA follows: TGTGCCAGCAGTTACGGGGGGTTTGAAAGCGCCTACGAGCAGTACTTC.

The rearrangement joins TRBV19 to TRBJ2-5; D possibly uses TRBD1 or TRBD2 (5 bases each). The CDR3 loop spans 12 amino acids. Germline V gene lookup returns CDR1 LNHDA and CDR2 SQIVND (reference sequence). The V and J ends lost 7 bases and 5 bases respectively, with 11 bases between them. CDR3 loop: CASMGELETQYF. CDR3 DNA sequence: TGTGCCAGTATGGGGGAACTGGAGACCCAGTACTTC.

The chain employs TRBV10-3 and TRBJ2-1; 12 nucleotides line up with TRBD1. CDR1 and CDR2 from the germline V gene are ENHRY and SYGVKD. The CDR3 runs 15 residues. V lost 4 bases, J lost 8 bases, and 6 bases stayed unmatched. CDR3 sequence: CAISAGTGGEYEQFF. The CDR3, as DNA: TGTGCCATCAGTGCCGGGACAGGGGGCGAATATGAGCAGTTCTTC.

The chain uses TRBV27 and TRBJ1-6, with 7 bases identical to TRBD1. Germline lookup yields CDR1 MNHEY and CDR2 SMNVEV (reference sequence). Trimming at V came to 8 bases and at J to 7 bases, leaving 14 bases not matched to a gene. The CDR3 loop spans 16 amino acids. CDR3 amino acids: CASRPGQAGWNSPLHF. The CDR3 DNA reads as TGTGCCAGCCGGCCAGGACAGGCAGGGTGGAATTCACCCCTCCACTTT.

This sequence joins TRBV12-5 and TRBJ2-3; weak D call: TRBD2 (6 bases). Germline-derived CDR1 and CDR2 are LGHNT and FRNRAP. This CDR3 contains 14 residues. V shed 5 bases and J shed 2 bases, with 11 bases lying between them. The DNA of the CDR3 is TGTGCTAGTGGTGCGGGGATGTACACAGATACGCAGTATTTT. Its translation: CASGAGMYTDTQYF.

V is TRBV5-1 and J is TRBJ2-3; no definite D call. Germline CDR1 and CDR2: SGHRS and YFSETQ. V was cut by 4 bases and J by 3 bases, with 15 bases left in between. This CDR3 comprises 15 residues. The CDR3 loop is CASSTDPRRTDTQYF. CDR3 nucleotides: TGCGCCAGCAGCACAGACCCCCGTCGTACAGATACGCAGTATTTT.

V is TRBV6-5 and J is TRBJ1-3, with 11 positions matching TRBD1. CDR3 length: 14 residues. The V gene end was trimmed by 6 bases and the J gene end by 3 bases; junction bases not matched to a gene: 1. Germline V gene sequence: CDR1 MNHEY, CDR2 SVGAGI. DNA of the CDR3: TGTGCCAGCAGGGACAGGGGGCTTGGAAACACCATATATTTT. Its protein product is CASRDRGLGNTIYF.

In regard to this clone: This may stem from a read error, because a much larger clone lies one nucleotide away. This CDR3 is also generated by other DNA sequences in the sample. CDR3 amino acids: CASNLDGRQPQHF. The CDR3 coding sequence is TGCGCCAGCAACCTGGATGGGAGGCAGCCCCAGCATTTT. The V call is TRBV10-3, the J call TRBJ1-5; D not resolved. Germline V gene lookup returns CDR1 ENHRY and CDR2 SYGVKD. This CDR3 contains 13 residues.

In DNA form, the CDR3 reads TGTGCCAGCCTAATCGGACTAGCGGGAGTATCAGCGGTGGGTGAGCAGTTCTTC. Translated, it gives CASLIGLAGVSAVGEQFF. The chain is built from TRBV28 and TRBJ2-1; the match to TRBD2 covers 13 bases. Germline lookup yields CDR1 MDHEN and CDR2 SYDVKM. The CDR3 runs to 18 residues. V lost 8 bases, J lost 9 bases, and 19 bases stayed unmatched.

This clone was found once. The chain carries TRBV6-6 and TRBJ1-4; no clear D. Germline CDR1 and CDR2: MNHNY and SVGAGI (reference sequence). The CDR3 runs to 14 residues. Trimming took 6 bases from V and 5 from J, leaving 13 bases between them. CDR3 in amino acids: CASRAGSPNEKLFF. The CDR3 bases are TGTGCCAGCAGGGCCGGGAGTCCAAATGAAAAACTGTTTTTT.

This rearrangement joins TRBV2 to TRBJ2-1; D gene unclear. V was cut by 8 bases and J by 9 bases, with 8 bases left in between. Germline loops: CDR1 SNHLY, CDR2 FYNNEI. The CDR3 sequence is 10 residues long. CDR3 nucleotides: TGTGCCAGCGAGGTGGGTGAGCAGTTCTTC. Its translation is CASEVGEQFF.

The chain carries TRBV19 and TRBJ2-1; no firm D call. Germline CDR1 and CDR2: LNHDA and SQIVND (reference sequence). This CDR3 has 17 amino acids. The V end lost 6 bases, the J end lost 4 bases, and 22 bases lay between the germline ends. As DNA, the CDR3 is TGTGCCAGTAGCCCATCTTTGGGCGTTAGTCCTTACAATGAGCAGTTCTTC. Translating it yields CASSPSLGVSPYNEQFF.

In regard to this clone: Compared with germline, one end of the junction differs, possibly owing to a read error. J is TRBJ1-1 and V is TRBV2; no definite D call. This CDR3 region has 14 residues. The germline V gene has CDR1 SNHLY and CDR2 FYNNEI. The CDR3 loop reads CASTELAENTEAFF. Here the CDR3 DNA reads TGTGCCAGCACTGAACTAGCAGAGAACACTGAAGCTTTCTTT.

The chain combines TRBV11-3 with TRBJ2-1, with TRBD2 matching 8 bases. The CDR3 contains 15 residues. V shed 0 bases, J shed 4 bases, and the junction held 2 bases outside the gene matches. CDR1 is SGHNT, CDR2 YENEEA, per germline. CDR3 sequence (DNA): TGTGCCAGCAGCTTAGATAGCGGGACTTACAATGAGCAGTTCTTC. Amino acids: CASSLDSGTYNEQFF. Full variable domain (outside the CDR3, taken from reference TRBV11-3 and TRBJ2-1): EAGVVQSPRYKIIEKKQPVAFWCNPISGHNTLYWYLQNLGQGPELLIRYENEEAVDDSQLPKDRFSAERLKGVDSTLKIQPAELGDSAVYLCASSLDSGTYNEQFFGPGTRLTVL.

The rearrangement links TRBV28 to TRBJ1-6; D is possibly TRBD1 (6 bases). This CDR3 contains 17 residues. In germline, CDR1 is MDHEN, CDR2 SYDVKM. V was trimmed by 2 bases and J by 3 bases, leaving 14 bases between them. CDR3 sequence (DNA): TGTGCCAGCAGTTTAACCTCCGGACAGAACTATAATTCACCCCTCCACTTT. It translates to CASSLTSGQNYNSPLHF. Using reference TRBV28 and TRBJ1-6 for the parts outside the CDR3, the full variable domain is DVKVTQSSRYLVKRTGEKVFLECVQDMDHENMFWYRQDPGLGLRLIYFSYDVKMKEKGDIPEGYSVSREKKERFSLILESASTNQTSMYLCASSLTSGQNYNSPLHFGNGTRLTVT.

The chain recombines TRBV6-5 with TRBJ1-5; TRBD1 agrees at 8 bases. The germline V gene encodes CDR1 MNHEY and CDR2 SVGAGI. V gave up 8 bases and J gave up 2 bases; unmatched junction bases: 8. This CDR3 is 15 amino acids long. As DNA, the CDR3 is TGTGCCAGCCAATCCGGGACAGGTGGCAATCAGCCCCAGCATTTT. It codes for CASQSGTGGNQPQHF.

This chain connects TRBV29-1 to TRBJ2-1, with D maybe TRBD1 (5 bases). The CDR3 length is 13 residues. The germline CDR1 and CDR2 sequences are SQVTM and ANQGSEA. Deletions cut 8 bases from V and 6 bases from J, with 17 bases between. DNA for the CDR3: TGCAGCTCGGGCAGTGGGGCTTTCAATGAGCAGTTCTTC. It yields the protein CSSGSGAFNEQFF.